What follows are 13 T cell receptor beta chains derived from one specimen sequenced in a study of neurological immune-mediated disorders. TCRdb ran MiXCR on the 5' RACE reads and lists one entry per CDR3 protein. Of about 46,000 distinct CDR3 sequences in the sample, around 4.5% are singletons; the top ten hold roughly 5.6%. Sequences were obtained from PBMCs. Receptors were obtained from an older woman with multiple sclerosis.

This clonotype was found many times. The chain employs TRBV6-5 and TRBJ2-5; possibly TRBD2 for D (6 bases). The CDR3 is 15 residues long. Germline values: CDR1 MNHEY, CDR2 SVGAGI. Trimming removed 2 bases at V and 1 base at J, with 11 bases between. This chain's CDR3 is CASSYGGAGQETQYF. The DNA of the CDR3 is TGTGCCAGCAGTTACGGCGGGGCCGGCCAAGAGACCCAGTACTTC.

The CDR3 nucleotides are TGTGCCAGCAGCTTAACTCGGTCGAGTGAAGCTTTCTTT. It codes for CASSLTRSSEAFF. The chain links TRBV7-6 to TRBJ1-1; D call uncertain. V lost 2 bases, J lost 7 bases, and 11 bases lay in between. There are 13 residues in the CDR3. Germline CDR1 is SGHVS and CDR2 is FNYEAQ. The entire variable domain, with the rest obtained from reference TRBV7-6 and TRBJ1-1, is as follows: GAGVSQSPRYKVTKRGQDVALRCDPISGHVSLYWYRQALGQGPEFLTYFNYEAQQDKSGLPNDRFSAERPEGSISTLTIQRTEQRDSAMYRCASSLTRSSEAFFGQGTRLTVV.

CDR3 sequence reads: CASNPDRGYGYTF. The CDR3 coding sequence is TGTGCCAGCAACCCGGACAGGGGGTATGGCTACACCTTC. The chain links TRBV12-3 or TRBV12-4 to TRBJ1-2; TRBD1 matches at 10 bases. The CDR3 has 13 residues. V shed 7 bases and J 5 bases; nucleotides not matched to a gene: 4.

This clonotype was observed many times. CDR3 coding DNA: TGTGCCAGCAGCACCCGACTAGGAGCTTTCTTT. This codes for CASSTRLGAFF. The rearrangement uses TRBV28 and TRBJ1-1; unclear D gene. Trimming took off 6 bases at V and 10 bases at J, with 12 bases between the two ends. Germline V gene lookup returns CDR1 MDHEN and CDR2 SYDVKM. The CDR3 has 11 amino acids.

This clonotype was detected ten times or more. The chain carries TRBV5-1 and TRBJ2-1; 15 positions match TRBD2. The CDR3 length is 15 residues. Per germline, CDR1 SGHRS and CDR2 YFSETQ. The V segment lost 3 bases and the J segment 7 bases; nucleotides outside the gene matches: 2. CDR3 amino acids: CASSYGLAGGNEQFF. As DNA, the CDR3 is TGCGCCAGCAGCTACGGACTAGCGGGAGGGAATGAGCAGTTCTTC.

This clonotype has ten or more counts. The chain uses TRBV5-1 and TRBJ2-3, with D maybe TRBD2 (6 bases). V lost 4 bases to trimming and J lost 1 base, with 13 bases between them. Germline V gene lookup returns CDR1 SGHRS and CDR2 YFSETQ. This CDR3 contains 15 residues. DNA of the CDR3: TGCGCCAGCAGCCCCGGACCGGGAGGCACAGATACGCAGTATTTT. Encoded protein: CASSPGPGGTDTQYF.

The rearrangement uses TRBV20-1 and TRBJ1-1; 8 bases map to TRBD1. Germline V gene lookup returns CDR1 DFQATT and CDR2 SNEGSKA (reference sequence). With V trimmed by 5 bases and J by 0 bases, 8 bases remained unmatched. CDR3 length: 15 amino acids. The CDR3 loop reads CSARTGSYMNTEAFF. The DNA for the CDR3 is TGCAGTGCTCGGACAGGGAGTTATATGAACACTGAAGCTTTCTTT.

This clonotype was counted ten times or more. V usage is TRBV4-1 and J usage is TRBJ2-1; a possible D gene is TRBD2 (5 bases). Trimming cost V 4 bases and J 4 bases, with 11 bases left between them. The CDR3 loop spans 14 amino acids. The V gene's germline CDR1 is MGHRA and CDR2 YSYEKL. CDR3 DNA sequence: TGCGCCAGCAGCCCGGAGCGGACTTACAATGAGCAGTTCTTC. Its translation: CASSPERTYNEQFF.

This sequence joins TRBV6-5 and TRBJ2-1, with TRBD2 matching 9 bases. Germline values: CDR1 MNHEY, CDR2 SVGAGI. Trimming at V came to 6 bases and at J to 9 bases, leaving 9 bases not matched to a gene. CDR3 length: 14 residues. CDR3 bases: TGTGCCAGCAGGCTAGCGGGATCCAGGGCTGAGCAGTTCTTC. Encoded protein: CASRLAGSRAEQFF.

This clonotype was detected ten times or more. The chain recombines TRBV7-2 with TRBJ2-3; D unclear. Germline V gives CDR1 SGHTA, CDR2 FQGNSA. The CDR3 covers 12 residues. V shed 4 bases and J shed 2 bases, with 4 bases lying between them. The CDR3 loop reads CASSSYTDTQYF. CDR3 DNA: TGTGCCAGCAGCTCCTACACAGATACGCAGTATTTT.

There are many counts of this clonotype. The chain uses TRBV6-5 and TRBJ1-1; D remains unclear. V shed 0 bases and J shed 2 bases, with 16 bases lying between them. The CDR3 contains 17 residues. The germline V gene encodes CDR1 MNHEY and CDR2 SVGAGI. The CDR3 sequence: CASSYSTGRRVNTEAFF. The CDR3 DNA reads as TGTGCCAGCAGTTACTCGACCGGGCGGAGGGTCAACACTGAAGCTTTCTTT.

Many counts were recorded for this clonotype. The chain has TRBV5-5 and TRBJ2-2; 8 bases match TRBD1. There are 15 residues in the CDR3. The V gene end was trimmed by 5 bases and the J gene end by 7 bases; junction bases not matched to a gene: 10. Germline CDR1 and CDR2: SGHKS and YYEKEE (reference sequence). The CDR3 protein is CASSGWTGTVGELFF. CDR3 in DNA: TGTGCCAGCAGTGGATGGACAGGGACTGTCGGGGAGCTGTTTTTT.

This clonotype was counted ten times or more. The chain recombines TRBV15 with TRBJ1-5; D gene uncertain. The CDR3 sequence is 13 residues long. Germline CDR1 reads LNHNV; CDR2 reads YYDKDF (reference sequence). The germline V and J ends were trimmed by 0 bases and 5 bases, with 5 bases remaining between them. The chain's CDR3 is CATSRERDQPQHF. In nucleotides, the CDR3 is TGTGCCACCAGCAGAGAACGAGATCAGCCCCAGCATTTT.